The 4 T cell receptor beta chains reported below all come from one sample, sequenced in a study of CD8+ T cells in alopecia areata. Indicated treatment: oral pan-JAK inhibitor, 5-10 mg twice daily. Lesional scalp tissue (obtained by punch biopsy) and peripheral blood were collected from alopecia areata patients. TCR sequencing used cDNA made by reverse transcription of extracted RNA. Here immunoSEQ multiplex PCR was the method, and the copy in TCRdb shows in-frame clones only, minus some. The data contain around 21,000 clones, around three fifths of them seen just once; the ten biggest clones take up 7.5% to 9.5%. The material was skin, obtained at week 4, from a patient treated with tofacitinib. These receptors were obtained from a human donor with alopecia areata.

This sequence joins TRBV11-3 and TRBJ2-1; tentative D call: TRBD2 (6 bases). Germline V gene sequence: CDR1 SGHNT, CDR2 YENEEA. V lost 5 bases and J lost 0, with 8 bases in between. The CDR3 contains 14 residues. The CDR3 DNA reads TGTGCCAGCAGCATGGGGGGCTCCTACAATGAGCAGTTCTTC. It codes for CASSMGGSYNEQFF.

With regard to this clone: The junction shows a germline mismatch at one end, possibly a read error. The V and J genes are TRBV18 and TRBJ1-1; D possibly corresponds to TRBD1 (5 bases). This CDR3 contains 14 residues. In germline, CDR1 is KGHSH, CDR2 LQKENI. The CDR3 loop reads CASPPLGLNTEAFF. The CDR3 DNA reads as TGTGCCAGCCCACCGTTGGGACTGAACACTGAAGCTTTCTTT.

The V and J genes are TRBV6-5 and TRBJ1-1, with a tentative D call TRBD1 (6 bases). The CDR3 extends over 15 amino acids. Germline-derived CDR1 and CDR2 are MNHEY and SVGAGI. V shed 8 bases and J shed 0 bases, with 16 bases lying between them. This CDR3 reads CASDRSPSMNTEAFF. CDR3 DNA: TGTGCCAGCGACAGGTCCCCTTCGATGAACACTGAAGCTTTCTTT.

The V gene is TRBV30, the J gene TRBJ1-3, with D tentatively TRBD1 (5 bases). The V gene lost 3 bases and the J gene lost 0 bases, with 12 bases spanning the gap. The CDR3 extends over 15 amino acids. Germline lookup yields CDR1 GTSNPN and CDR2 SVGIG (reference sequence). CDR3 protein: CAWSRDSNSGNTIYF. The CDR3 DNA is TGTGCCTGGAGCAGAGACAGTAACTCTGGAAACACCATATATTTT.